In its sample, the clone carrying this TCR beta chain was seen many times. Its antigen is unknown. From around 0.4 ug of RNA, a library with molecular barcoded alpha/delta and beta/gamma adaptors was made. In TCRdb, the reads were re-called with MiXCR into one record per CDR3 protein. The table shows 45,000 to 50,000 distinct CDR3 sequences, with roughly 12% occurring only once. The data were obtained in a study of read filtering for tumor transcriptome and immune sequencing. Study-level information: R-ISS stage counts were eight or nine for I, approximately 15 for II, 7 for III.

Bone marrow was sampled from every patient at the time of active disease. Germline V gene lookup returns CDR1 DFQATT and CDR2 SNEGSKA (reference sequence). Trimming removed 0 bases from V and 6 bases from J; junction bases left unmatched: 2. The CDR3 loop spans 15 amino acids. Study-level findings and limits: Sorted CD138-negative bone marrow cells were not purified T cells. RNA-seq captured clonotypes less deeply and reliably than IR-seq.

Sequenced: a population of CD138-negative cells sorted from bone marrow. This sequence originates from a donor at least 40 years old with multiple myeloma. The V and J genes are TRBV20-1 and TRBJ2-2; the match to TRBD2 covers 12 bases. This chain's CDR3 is CSARDPSGRAGELFF. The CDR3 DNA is TGCAGTGCTAGAGACCCTAGCGGGAGGGCCGGGGAGCTGTTTTTT.